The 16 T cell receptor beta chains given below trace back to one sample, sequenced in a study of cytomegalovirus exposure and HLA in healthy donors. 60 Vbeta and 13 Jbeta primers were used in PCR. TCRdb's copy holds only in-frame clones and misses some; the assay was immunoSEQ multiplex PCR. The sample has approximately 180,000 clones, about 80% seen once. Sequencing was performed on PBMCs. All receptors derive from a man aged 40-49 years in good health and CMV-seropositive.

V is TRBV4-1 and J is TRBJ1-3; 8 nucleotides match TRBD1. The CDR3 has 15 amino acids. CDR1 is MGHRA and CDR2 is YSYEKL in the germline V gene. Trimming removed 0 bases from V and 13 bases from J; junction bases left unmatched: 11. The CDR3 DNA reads TGCGCCAGCAGCCAAGATGGGACAGGTGGCCCGTGGATATATTTT. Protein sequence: CASSQDGTGGPWIYF.

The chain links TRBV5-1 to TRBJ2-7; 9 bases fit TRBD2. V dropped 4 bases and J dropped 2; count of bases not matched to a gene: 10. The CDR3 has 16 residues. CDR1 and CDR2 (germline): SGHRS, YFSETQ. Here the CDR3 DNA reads TGCGCCAGCAGCAACGGTGGAGCGGGAGGCCCCTACGAGCAGTACTTC. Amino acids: CASSNGGAGGPYEQYF.

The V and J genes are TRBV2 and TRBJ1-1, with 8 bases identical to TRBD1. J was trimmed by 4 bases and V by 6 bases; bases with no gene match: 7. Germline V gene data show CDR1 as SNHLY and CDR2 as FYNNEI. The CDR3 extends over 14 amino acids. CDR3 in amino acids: CASRADRAGTEAFF. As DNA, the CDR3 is TGTGCCAGCAGAGCGGACAGGGCGGGCACTGAAGCTTTCTTT.

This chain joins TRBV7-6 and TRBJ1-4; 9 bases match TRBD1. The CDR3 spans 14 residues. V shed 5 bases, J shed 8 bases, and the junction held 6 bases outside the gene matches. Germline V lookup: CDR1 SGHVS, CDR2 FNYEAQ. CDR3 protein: CASSLGQGGEKLFF. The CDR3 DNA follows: TGTGCCAGCAGCCTGGGACAGGGAGGGGAAAAACTGTTTTTT.

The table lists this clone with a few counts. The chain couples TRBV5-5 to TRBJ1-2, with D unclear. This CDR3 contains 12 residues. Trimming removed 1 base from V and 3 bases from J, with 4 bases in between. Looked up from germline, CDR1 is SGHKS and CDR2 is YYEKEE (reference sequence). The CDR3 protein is CASSLTDYGYTF. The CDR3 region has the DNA TGTGCCAGCAGCTTGACAGACTATGGCTACACCTTC.

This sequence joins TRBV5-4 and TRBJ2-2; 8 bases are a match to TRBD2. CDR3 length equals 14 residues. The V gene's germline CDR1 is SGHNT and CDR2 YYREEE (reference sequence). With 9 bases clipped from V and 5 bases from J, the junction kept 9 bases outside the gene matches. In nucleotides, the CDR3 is TGTGCCACGGCCTCGGGGGGGCCAACCGGGGAGCTGTTTTTT. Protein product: CATASGGPTGELFF.

The CDR3 DNA follows: TGTGCCAGCAGCTTGGGGGGGACTAGCGGCACAGATACGCAGTATTTT. Its translation: CASSLGGTSGTDTQYF. The rearrangement joins TRBV7-9 to TRBJ2-3, with 10 bases matching TRBD2. Germline V gives CDR1 SEHNR, CDR2 FQNEAQ (reference sequence). The V gene end was trimmed by 3 bases and the J gene end by 1 base; junction bases not matched to a gene: 4. The CDR3 length is 16 residues.

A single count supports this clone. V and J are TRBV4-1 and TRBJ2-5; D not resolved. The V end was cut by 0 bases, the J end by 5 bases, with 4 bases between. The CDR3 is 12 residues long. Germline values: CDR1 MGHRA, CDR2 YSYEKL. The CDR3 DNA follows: TGCGCCAGCAGCCAAGATCGGGAGACCCAGTACTTC. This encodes CASSQDRETQYF.

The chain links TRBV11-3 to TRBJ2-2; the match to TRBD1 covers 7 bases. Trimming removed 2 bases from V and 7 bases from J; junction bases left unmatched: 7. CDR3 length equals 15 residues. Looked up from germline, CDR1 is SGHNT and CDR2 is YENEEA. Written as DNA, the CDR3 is TGTGCCAGCAGCTTATTCGCCAGGGGGAACGGGGAGCTGTTTTTT. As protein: CASSLFARGNGELFF.

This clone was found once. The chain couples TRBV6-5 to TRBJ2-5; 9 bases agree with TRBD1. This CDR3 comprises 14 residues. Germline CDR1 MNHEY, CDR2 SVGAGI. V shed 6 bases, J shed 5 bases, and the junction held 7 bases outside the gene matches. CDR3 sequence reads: CASRQTGGRETQYF. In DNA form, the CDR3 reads TGTGCCAGCAGGCAAACAGGGGGCCGTGAGACCCAGTACTTC.

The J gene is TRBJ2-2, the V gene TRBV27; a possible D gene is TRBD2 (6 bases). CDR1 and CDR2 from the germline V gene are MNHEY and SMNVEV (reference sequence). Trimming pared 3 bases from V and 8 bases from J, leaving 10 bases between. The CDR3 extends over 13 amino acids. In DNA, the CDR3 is TGTGCCAGCAGTTTCGGGGGAACGGGGGAGCTGTTTTTT. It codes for CASSFGGTGELFF.

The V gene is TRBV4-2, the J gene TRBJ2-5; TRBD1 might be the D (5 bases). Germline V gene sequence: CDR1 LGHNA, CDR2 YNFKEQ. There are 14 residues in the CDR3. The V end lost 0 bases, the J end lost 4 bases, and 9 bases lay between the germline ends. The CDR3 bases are TGTGCCAGCAGCCAAGACAGGGTTGGAGAGACCCAGTACTTC. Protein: CASSQDRVGETQYF.

CDR3 amino acids: CASSLGAERYNEQFF. CDR3 bases: TGTGCCAGCAGCTTAGGCGCCGAAAGATACAATGAGCAGTTCTTC. The J gene is TRBJ2-1, the V gene TRBV11-3, with D uncertain. This CDR3 is built from 15 residues. Germline CDR1 and CDR2: SGHNT and YENEEA. V lost 1 base, J lost 4 bases, and 11 bases lay in between.

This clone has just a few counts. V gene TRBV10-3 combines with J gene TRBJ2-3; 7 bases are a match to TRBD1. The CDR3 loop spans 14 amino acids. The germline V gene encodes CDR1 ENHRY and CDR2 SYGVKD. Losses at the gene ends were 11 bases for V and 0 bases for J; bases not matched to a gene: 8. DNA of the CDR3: TGTGCCCTAAAGGGGGCTTTTAGCACAGATACGCAGTATTTT. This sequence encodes CALKGAFSTDTQYF.

The CDR3 protein is CASSYSMVAGGLEQFF. The CDR3 DNA follows: TGTGCCAGCAGTTACTCGATGGTAGCGGGAGGGCTCGAGCAGTTCTTC. V and J are TRBV6-5 and TRBJ2-1, with 11 bases that match TRBD2. This CDR3 has 16 residues. The ends lost 0 bases at V and 10 bases at J; junction bases unmatched: 8. Germline V CDR1 and CDR2: MNHEY, SVGAGI.

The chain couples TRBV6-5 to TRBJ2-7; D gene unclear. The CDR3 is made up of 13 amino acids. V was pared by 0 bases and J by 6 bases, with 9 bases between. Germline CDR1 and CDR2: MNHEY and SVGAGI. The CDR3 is CASSYSSRVEQYF. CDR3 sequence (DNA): TGTGCCAGCAGTTACTCTTCCCGAGTCGAGCAGTACTTC.